These 22 T cell receptor beta chains came from one sample sequenced in a study of graft-versus-host responses after intestinal transplantation. The antigens of these receptors remain unknown. Clones were read by immunoSEQ multiplex PCR, and TCRdb kept only the in-frame ones, dropping some. The sample includes 81,000 or so clones, approximately 95% of them seen just once. The source material was unstimulated CD8+ T cells sorted from spleen or lymph node cells, sampled before transplant. These receptors all come from a human donor who was the organ donor for an intestinal transplant.

The rearrangement joins TRBV7-9 to TRBJ1-1, with TRBD1 identical over 8 bases. The CDR3 extends over 19 amino acids. Germline V gene lookup returns CDR1 SEHNR and CDR2 FQNEAQ (reference sequence). After removal of 5 bases from V and 0 bases from J, the junction contained 17 bases not matched to a gene. For the CDR3, the DNA is TGTGCCAGCAGCGTCCAATGGGGGACAGGACTTCTCATGAACACTGAAGCTTTCTTT. It codes for CASSVQWGTGLLMNTEAFF.

V usage is TRBV7-2 and J usage is TRBJ2-3; perhaps TRBD1 as D (5 bases). Germline V CDR1 and CDR2: SGHTA, FQGNSA. V dropped 5 bases and J dropped 6 bases, with 12 bases sitting between them. The CDR3 runs to 13 residues. In DNA form, the CDR3 reads TGTGCCAGCAGCCGAACCCCAGGGGATACGCAGTATTTT. Encoded protein: CASSRTPGDTQYF.

This chain joins TRBV5-8 and TRBJ1-5; D possibly corresponds to TRBD1 (5 bases). V was cut by 2 bases and J by 7 bases, with 13 bases left in between. Per germline, CDR1 SGHTS and CDR2 YDEGEE. The CDR3 is made up of 14 amino acids. CDR3 in amino acids: CASSFGHDGQPQHF. CDR3 nucleotide sequence: TGTGCCAGCAGCTTCGGACACGACGGGCAGCCCCAGCATTTT. The whole variable domain, filled in from reference TRBV5-8 and TRBJ1-5, reads EAGVTQSPTHLIKTRGQQATLRCSPISGHTSVYWYQQALGLGLQFLLWYDEGEERNRGNFPPRFSGRQFPNYSSELNVNALELEDSALYLCASSFGHDGQPQHFGDGTRLSIL.

This chain uses TRBV30 with TRBJ2-3; 8 bases map to TRBD2. This CDR3 has 15 amino acids. Germline CDR1 reads GTSNPN; CDR2 reads SVGIG (reference sequence). V shed 4 bases and J 6 bases; nucleotides not matched to a gene: 12. DNA for the CDR3: TGTGCCTGGAAGGGGGGACTAGGGTATTTTGATACGCAGTATTTT. Translating gives CAWKGGLGYFDTQYF.

J is TRBJ2-1 and V is TRBV2; 9 bases agree with TRBD2. The germline V gene has CDR1 SNHLY and CDR2 FYNNEI. The CDR3 loop spans 15 amino acids. The trim removed 5 bases at V and 2 bases at J, leaving 4 bases unmatched. The CDR3 DNA reads as TGTGCCAGCAGTAGGGTAGCGGGGGCCTACAATGAGCAGTTCTTC. Amino acids: CASSRVAGAYNEQFF.

This chain links TRBV2 with TRBJ1-5, with D hard to call. CDR3 size: 13 residues. The V gene lost 7 bases and the J gene lost 4 bases, with 11 bases spanning the gap. Germline V gives CDR1 SNHLY, CDR2 FYNNEI. The CDR3 DNA follows: TGTGCCAGCATGTCTGTCCTTAATCAGCCCCAGCATTTT. Translating it yields CASMSVLNQPQHF.

V usage is TRBV9 and J usage is TRBJ2-1, with 8 bases matching TRBD2. The CDR3 spans 15 residues. The V gene end was trimmed by 2 bases and the J gene end by 0 bases; junction bases not matched to a gene: 1. CDR1 SGDLS and CDR2 YYNGEE come from the germline V gene. DNA for the CDR3: TGTGCCAGCAGCGTTAGCGGGGACTCCTACAATGAGCAGTTCTTC. Residues: CASSVSGDSYNEQFF.

The chain joins TRBV4-1 to TRBJ2-3, with a tentative D call TRBD2 (6 bases). The CDR3 has 14 residues. V lost 0 bases and J 14 bases, leaving 18 bases between the germline ends. CDR1 and CDR2 from the germline V gene are MGHRA and YSYEKL. CDR3 bases: TGCGCCAGCAGCCAAGAGTGGAGGGGCGGCTTTTTGTATTTT. Amino acid sequence: CASSQEWRGGFLYF.

The J gene is TRBJ1-2, the V gene TRBV7-9, with D possibly TRBD1 on 5 matching bases. This CDR3 contains 12 residues. Germline V gives CDR1 SEHNR, CDR2 FQNEAQ (reference sequence). V lost 6 bases, J lost 4 bases, and 9 bases lay in between. DNA for the CDR3: TGTGCCAGCAGGGACGACAGCTATGGCTACACCTTC. Protein sequence: CASRDDSYGYTF.

J is TRBJ2-3 and V is TRBV28; a possible D gene is TRBD1 (6 bases). CDR1 is MDHEN, CDR2 SYDVKM, per germline. The ends were cut back, 5 bases at V and 1 base at J, with 13 bases in the middle. The CDR3 consists of 15 residues. As DNA, the CDR3 is TGTGCCAGCAGTCCCGGACAGAGACGCACAGATACGCAGTATTTT. As protein: CASSPGQRRTDTQYF.

This chain uses TRBV13 with TRBJ2-7; tentatively, D is TRBD2 (6 bases). Trimming removed 1 base at V and 6 bases at J, with 13 bases between. Germline CDR1 PRHDT, CDR2 FYEKMQ (reference sequence). The CDR3 length is 14 residues. CDR3 amino acids: CASSLAGVTLEQYF. For the CDR3, the DNA is TGTGCCAGCAGCTTAGCGGGAGTGACGCTCGAGCAGTACTTC. The full variable domain, its missing parts supplied by reference TRBV13 and TRBJ2-7, is AAGVIQSPRHLIKEKRETATLKCYPIPRHDTVYWYQQGPGQDPQFLISFYEKMQSDKGSIPDRFSAQQFSDYHSELNMSSLELGDSALYFCASSLAGVTLEQYFGPGTRLTVT.

This clone was detected only a few times. V gene TRBV4-3 combines with J gene TRBJ2-7; a weak D match, TRBD2 (6 bases). The germline gives CDR1 LGHNA, CDR2 YSLEER. Trimming removed 4 bases at V and 2 bases at J, with 18 bases between. The CDR3 runs to 16 residues. Here the CDR3 reads CASSLLGGAGTYEQYF. The DNA for the CDR3 is TGCGCCAGCAGCCTTCTCGGGGGTGCCGGGACCTACGAGCAGTACTTC.

Here the CDR3 reads CASVPGGGYEQYF. The CDR3 region has the DNA TGCGCCAGCGTCCCAGGGGGCGGGTACGAGCAGTACTTC. The chain has TRBV10-2 and TRBJ2-7; the match to TRBD1 covers 8 bases. Germline V CDR1 and CDR2: WSHSY, SAAADI. The CDR3 runs 13 residues. V shed 8 bases and J 4 bases; nucleotides not matched to a gene: 7.

The genes are TRBV14 and TRBJ2-7; D may be TRBD2 (6 bases). The CDR3 length is 14 residues. The germline CDR1 and CDR2 sequences are SGHDN and FVKESK. V gave up 3 bases and J gave up 2 bases, with 11 bases separating them. Here the CDR3 DNA reads TGTGCCAGCAGCCACGGGACTGCCGCCTACGAGCAGTACTTC. It yields the protein CASSHGTAAYEQYF.

The chain uses TRBV2 and TRBJ1-1; D is possibly TRBD1 (5 bases). Germline CDR1 reads SNHLY; CDR2 reads FYNNEI. V was cut by 3 bases and J by 4 bases, with 15 bases left in between. The CDR3 extends over 15 amino acids. This chain's CDR3 is CASSDISGRVTEAFF. In DNA form, the CDR3 reads TGTGCCAGCAGTGATATCTCCGGCAGGGTCACTGAAGCTTTCTTT.

The count of this clone is one. The V gene is TRBV7-2, the J gene TRBJ2-3; D is undetermined. V was pared by 0 bases and J by 3 bases, with 19 bases between. CDR1 SGHTA and CDR2 FQGNSA come from the germline V gene. The CDR3 extends over 18 amino acids. For the CDR3, the DNA is TGTGCCAGCAGCTTAGCGCTGGGTGGTTTGGCGGTGACAGATACGCAGTATTTT. Its protein is CASSLALGGLAVTDTQYF.

The rearrangement links TRBV4-1 to TRBJ2-5; no clear D gene. This CDR3 region has 13 residues. Between the trimmed V and J ends, which lost 5 bases and 2 bases, there was a span of 9 bases. Germline V gene data show CDR1 as MGHRA and CDR2 as YSYEKL. The CDR3 is CASSDEVQETQYF. CDR3 nucleotides: TGCGCCAGCAGCGACGAGGTACAAGAGACCCAGTACTTC.

The chain employs TRBV27 and TRBJ2-7; D call uncertain. Germline-derived CDR1 and CDR2 are MNHEY and SMNVEV (reference sequence). The CDR3 extends over 11 amino acids. Trimming stripped 3 bases from V and 3 bases from J, with 3 bases between. CDR3 sequence (DNA): TGTGCCAGCAGTTTCGGCTACGAGCAGTACTTC. This gives the protein CASSFGYEQYF.

The rearrangement links TRBV11-1 to TRBJ2-1; D perhaps matches TRBD1 (6 bases). The germline V gene has CDR1 SGHAT and CDR2 FQDESV (reference sequence). V was cut by 0 bases and J by 6 bases, with 12 bases left in between. This CDR3 has 15 residues. The CDR3 here is CASSLAGGNRNEQFF. The CDR3 DNA is TGTGCCAGCAGCTTAGCAGGGGGAAATCGCAATGAGCAGTTCTTC.

This sequence joins TRBV15 and TRBJ2-2, with 8 bases lining up with TRBD2. Per germline, CDR1 LNHNV and CDR2 YYDKDF (reference sequence). Unmatched junction bases numbered 15, after V lost 2 bases and J lost 1 base. This CDR3 has 20 residues. The CDR3 sequence: CATSRPLAGGNHLNTGELFF. The CDR3 DNA is TGTGCCACCAGCAGACCATTGGCGGGAGGCAATCATTTGAACACCGGGGAGCTGTTTTTT. The full variable domain, with the rest looked up from reference TRBV15 and TRBJ2-2, is DAMVIQNPRYQVTQFGKPVTLSCSQTLNHNVMYWYQQKSSQAPKLLFHYYDKDFNNEADTPDNFQSRRPNTSFCFLDIRSPGLGDTAMYLCATSRPLAGGNHLNTGELFFGEGSRLTVL.

This clone was recorded once. CDR3 nucleotides: TGTGCCAGCAGCCATGGACAGGGGAGGGCAGATACGCAGTATTTT. Translating gives CASSHGQGRADTQYF. The chain links TRBV7-9 to TRBJ2-3, with 9 bases aligning to TRBD1. CDR1 and CDR2 (germline): SEHNR, FQNEAQ (reference sequence). The CDR3 is made up of 15 amino acids. V was clipped by 5 bases and J by 4 bases; unmatched bases: 7. The full variable domain, completed using reference TRBV7-9 and TRBJ2-3, is DTGVSQNPRHKITKRGQNVTFRCDPISEHNRLYWYRQTLGQGPEFLTYFQNEAQLEKSRLLSDRFSAERPKGSFSTLEIQRTEQGDSAMYLCASSHGQGRADTQYFGPGTRLTVL.

The rearrangement uses TRBV4-3 and TRBJ2-7, with 10 bases matching TRBD1. This CDR3 is 15 amino acids long. Germline CDR1 LGHNA, CDR2 YSLEER. V trimming: 4 bases; J trimming: 3 bases; junction bases outside the gene matches: 6. CDR3 amino acids: CASSLGDRGVYEQYF. DNA for the CDR3: TGCGCCAGCAGCCTGGGGGACAGGGGTGTCTACGAGCAGTACTTC.